These 27 T cell receptor beta chains were sequenced from one sample in a study of control samples from healthy donors and cancer patients. Sequencing was performed with immunoSEQ multiplex PCR; in TCRdb, only in-frame clones are kept and a portion is missing. This table holds around 170,000 clones, roughly nine tenths found once. Sequenced: blood. The receptors originated from a woman aged 30 to 39 in good health.

This CDR3 is CASSSQGEQFF. CDR3 coding DNA: TGTGCCAGCAGCTCCCAAGGTGAGCAGTTCTTC. The genes are TRBV11-3 and TRBJ2-1; D remains ambiguous. The CDR3 runs to 11 residues. CDR1 SGHNT and CDR2 YENEEA come from the germline V gene. Deletions cut 4 bases from V and 9 bases from J, with 7 bases between.

This clone came up once. The chain has TRBV28 and TRBJ2-6, with D uncertain. From germline, CDR1 is MDHEN and CDR2 SYDVKM. V lost 5 bases and J lost 0, with 11 bases in between. The CDR3 consists of 16 residues. CDR3 DNA: TGTGCCAGCAGTCCCGTCGAGGTCTCTGGGGCCAACGTCCTGACTTTC. Translation: CASSPVEVSGANVLTF.

This clone was counted between two and nine times. Other DNA sequences of this sample code for an identical CDR3. The chain has TRBV28 and TRBJ1-6, with D perhaps TRBD1 (6 bases). The CDR3 has 14 residues. With 6 bases removed from V and 10 bases from J, the gap between germline ends came to 16 bases. Looked up from germline, CDR1 is MDHEN and CDR2 is SYDVKM. The CDR3 DNA follows: TGTGCCAGCAGCTTAACAGGGATCAACTCACCCCTCCACTTT. Amino acid sequence: CASSLTGINSPLHF.

This clone was recorded only once. The chain joins TRBV20-1 to TRBJ2-1; unclear D gene. Germline CDR1 is DFQATT and CDR2 is SNEGSKA (reference sequence). V lost 0 bases and J lost 14, with 11 bases in between. The CDR3 has 11 residues. In nucleotides, the CDR3 is TGCAGTGCTAGAGAAACCCTAAATGAGTTCTTC. Translating gives CSARETLNEFF.

The V call is TRBV24-1, the J call TRBJ2-1, with a possible D match to TRBD2 (5 bases). Germline loops: CDR1 KGHDR, CDR2 SFDVKD. Trimming removed 4 bases at V and 2 bases at J, with 11 bases between. CDR3 size: 15 residues. The CDR3, as DNA: TGTGCCACCAGTGAGACGGGAACTGCCTACAATGAGCAGTTCTTC. Encoded protein: CATSETGTAYNEQFF.

The chain is built from TRBV28 and TRBJ1-6; 8 nucleotides line up with TRBD1. Per germline, CDR1 MDHEN and CDR2 SYDVKM. V was pared by 7 bases and J by 8 bases, with 7 bases of the junction left unmatched. The CDR3 length is 14 residues. CDR3 sequence: CASTEDRGYSPLHF. The CDR3 DNA follows: TGTGCCAGCACCGAAGACAGGGGCTATTCACCCCTCCACTTT.

This chain joins TRBV15 and TRBJ1-4; D is undetermined. Germline V CDR1 and CDR2: LNHNV, YYDKDF (reference sequence). The length of the CDR3 is 13 residues. V shed 1 base and J shed 8 bases, with 8 bases lying between them. The CDR3 DNA sequence: TGTGCCACCAGCAGAGGCCCAGAAGAAAAACTGTTTTTT. Amino acids: CATSRGPEEKLFF.

The V and J genes are TRBV13 and TRBJ2-1; 12 bases line up with TRBD2. CDR1 is PRHDT, CDR2 FYEKMQ, per germline (reference sequence). This CDR3 spans 16 amino acids. Losses at the gene ends were 5 bases for V and 6 bases for J; bases not matched to a gene: 8. The chain's CDR3 is CASSLRLAGDLNEQFF. DNA of the CDR3: TGTGCCAGCAGCCTGCGACTAGCGGGAGACCTCAATGAGCAGTTCTTC.

The chain couples TRBV3-1 (or the pseudogene TRBV3-2) to TRBJ2-3, with no clear D. CDR1 is LGHDT and CDR2 is YNNKEL in the germline V gene (reference sequence). This CDR3 has 16 residues. V lost 4 bases to trimming and J lost 4 bases, with 18 bases between them. The CDR3 DNA follows: TGTGCCAGCAGCCCAGTGTTTGGAGCCCCGTCAGATACGCAGTATTTT. Its protein product is CASSPVFGAPSDTQYF.

The V call is TRBV29-1, the J call TRBJ2-3; possibly TRBD1 for D (5 bases). Germline CDR1 SQVTM, CDR2 ANQGSEA. The CDR3 has 13 residues. Trimming removed 2 bases at V and 3 bases at J, with 9 bases between. CDR3 nucleotide sequence: TGCAGCGTTGAATGGGCAGGGACAGATACGCAGTATTTT. Its translation is CSVEWAGTDTQYF.

V gene TRBV7-9 combines with J gene TRBJ1-4; D uncertain. CDR3 length: 15 amino acids. From germline, CDR1 is SEHNR and CDR2 FQNEAQ (reference sequence). V was pared by 0 bases and J by 3 bases, with 8 bases between. The CDR3 DNA is TGTGCCAGCAGCTTAGCAACCGCAGCTAATGAAAAACTGTTTTTT. Residues: CASSLATAANEKLFF.

Only one count was recorded for this clone. The chain links TRBV5-4 to TRBJ1-3; D is ambiguous. CDR1 SGHNT and CDR2 YYREEE come from the germline V gene (reference sequence). With 0 bases removed from V and 3 bases from J, the gap between germline ends came to 7 bases. The CDR3 consists of 14 residues. CDR3 sequence: CASSLGGSGNTIYF. In DNA, the CDR3 is TGTGCCAGCAGCTTGGGGGGTAGTGGAAACACCATATATTTT.

The CDR3 nucleotides read TGCGCCAGCAGCCTCATCCGGACAGGGGGCTCGGAAAAACTGTTTTTT. It codes for CASSLIRTGGSEKLFF. The V and J genes are TRBV4-1 and TRBJ1-4; TRBD1 aligns across 11 bases. Trimming at V came to 4 bases and at J to 8 bases, leaving 9 bases not matched to a gene. CDR3 length equals 16 residues. Germline V lookup: CDR1 MGHRA, CDR2 YSYEKL.

This rearrangement joins TRBV15 to TRBJ2-5, with 8 positions matching TRBD1. Unmatched junction bases numbered 7, after V lost 3 bases and J lost 4 bases. From germline, CDR1 is LNHNV and CDR2 YYDKDF (reference sequence). The CDR3 spans 15 residues. The CDR3 DNA reads as TGTGCCACCAGCAGGGGAGGACAGGGCGGAGAGACCCAGTACTTC. It encodes CATSRGGQGGETQYF.

The rearrangement joins TRBV19 to TRBJ2-6, with a possible D match to TRBD2 (5 bases). Germline values: CDR1 LNHDA, CDR2 SQIVND (reference sequence). This CDR3 spans 16 amino acids. V was shortened by 8 bases and J by 0 bases, with 14 bases between the two germline ends. The CDR3 protein is CASDEGPRSGANVLTF. The DNA of the CDR3 is TGTGCCAGTGATGAGGGTCCCCGCTCTGGGGCCAACGTCCTGACTTTC.

The chain joins TRBV9 to TRBJ1-2; 7 nucleotides line up with TRBD1. Germline V gives CDR1 SGDLS, CDR2 YYNGEE. The CDR3 runs to 13 residues. The junction had 7 bases not matched to a gene; V was cut back by 7 bases and J by 4 bases. CDR3 sequence (DNA): TGTGCCAGCGCAGGGGGGGCTTTCTATGGCTACACCTTC. The encoded protein is CASAGGAFYGYTF. Full variable domain (rest looked up from reference TRBV9 and TRBJ1-2): DSGVTQTPKHLITATGQRVTLRCSPRSGDLSVYWYQQSLDQGLQFLIQYYNGEERAKGNILERFSAQQFPDLHSELNLSSLELGDSALYFCASAGGAFYGYTFGSGTRLTVV.

The gene calls are TRBV11-1 and TRBJ2-3; tentatively, D is TRBD1 (5 bases). The germline gives CDR1 SGHAT, CDR2 FQDESV (reference sequence). Trimming pared 4 bases from V and 4 bases from J, leaving 12 bases between. The CDR3 has 14 residues. The CDR3 sequence is CASSSGHIADTQYF. CDR3 coding DNA: TGTGCCAGCAGCTCCGGACATATAGCAGATACGCAGTATTTT.

The chain couples TRBV7-8 to TRBJ2-7, with 13 bases aligning to TRBD2. Germline V gene data show CDR1 as SGHVS and CDR2 as FQNEAQ. The CDR3 contains 14 residues. Trimming at V came to 5 bases and at J to 4 bases, leaving 2 bases not matched to a gene. The CDR3 coding sequence is TGTGCCAGCAGCCTGGGACTAGCGGGATACGAGCAGTACTTC. Encoded protein: CASSLGLAGYEQYF.

This clone was observed a few times. The same CDR3 also results from other DNA sequences found in this sample. This chain joins TRBV5-1 and TRBJ2-5; D not certain. V lost 0 bases to trimming and J lost 2 bases, with 2 bases between them. The CDR3 sequence is 12 residues long. Germline values: CDR1 SGHRS, CDR2 YFSETQ. As DNA, the CDR3 is TGCGCCAGCAGCTTGGGACAAGAGACCCAGTACTTC. Its translation: CASSLGQETQYF.

The chain links TRBV29-1 to TRBJ2-7; 8 bases match TRBD1. Germline V gene data show CDR1 as SQVTM and CDR2 as ANQGSEA. The trim removed 5 bases at V and 5 bases at J, leaving 5 bases unmatched. The CDR3 is 12 amino acids. The chain's CDR3 is CSVTGGRHEQYF. DNA of the CDR3: TGCAGCGTTACAGGGGGAAGGCACGAGCAGTACTTC.

The V call is TRBV7-2, the J call TRBJ2-1; 13 nucleotides line up with TRBD2. The germline V gene encodes CDR1 SGHTA and CDR2 FQGNSA. V lost 6 bases, J lost 4 bases, and 3 bases stayed unmatched. This CDR3 is 15 amino acids long. CDR3 residues: CASSWGLAGYNEQFF. DNA for the CDR3: TGTGCCAGCAGTTGGGGACTAGCGGGATACAATGAGCAGTTCTTC. Using reference TRBV7-2 and TRBJ2-1 for the parts outside the CDR3, the full variable domain is GAGVSQSPSNKVTEKGKDVELRCDPISGHTALYWYRQSLGQGLEFLIYFQGNSAPDKSGLPSDRFSAERTGGSVSTLTIQRTQQEDSAVYLCASSWGLAGYNEQFFGPGTRLTVL.

The chain employs TRBV23-1 and TRBJ1-3; D remains ambiguous. TRBV23-1 is sorted into the ORF group, with uncertain function. This CDR3 has 15 residues. Trimming removed 0 bases at V and 1 base at J, with 7 bases between. As DNA, the CDR3 is TGCGCCAGCAGTCAATCGCAATTATCTGGAAACACCATATATTTT. Its protein product is CASSQSQLSGNTIYF.

The V and J genes are TRBV28 and TRBJ1-5, with unresolved D. V lost 2 bases to trimming and J lost 1 base, with 6 bases between them. Germline lookup yields CDR1 MDHEN and CDR2 SYDVKM. The CDR3 consists of 14 residues. The CDR3 loop is CASSLRRSNQPQHF. Written as DNA, the CDR3 is TGTGCCAGCAGTTTAAGGCGAAGCAATCAGCCCCAGCATTTT.

V and J are TRBV28 and TRBJ2-1; D is undetermined. CDR3 length: 14 amino acids. Germline values: CDR1 MDHEN, CDR2 SYDVKM. Between the trimmed V and J ends, which lost 6 bases and 12 bases, there was a span of 21 bases. The CDR3 DNA is TGTGCCAGCAGCCCCATCCCCCAGCTAGGTCGGCAGTTCTTC. Protein: CASSPIPQLGRQFF.

In this sample, this clone turned up a few times. The rearrangement uses TRBV6-6 and TRBJ2-1, with D unresolved. The CDR3 is 14 amino acids. The germline V and J ends were trimmed by 6 bases and 4 bases, with 13 bases remaining between them. Germline CDR1 and CDR2: MNHNY and SVGAGI (reference sequence). The CDR3 nucleotides read TGTGCCAGCAGCGCAGAATCGGAATACAATGAGCAGTTCTTC. Translated: CASSAESEYNEQFF.

The V gene is TRBV7-9, the J gene TRBJ2-1; D is unresolved. Germline CDR1 is SEHNR and CDR2 is FQNEAQ (reference sequence). This CDR3 spans 14 amino acids. V lost 0 bases, J lost 5 bases, and 8 bases lay in between. Here the CDR3 DNA reads TGTGCCAGCAGCTTAGCCCGGACCGACAATGAGCAGTTCTTC. It encodes CASSLARTDNEQFF.

This clone was seen only once. The chain couples TRBV24-1 to TRBJ2-3; 12 positions agree with TRBD1. CDR1 and CDR2 from the germline V gene are KGHDR and SFDVKD. V lost 1 base to trimming and J lost 4 bases; unmatched junction nucleotides: 5. The length of the CDR3 is 17 residues. For the CDR3, the DNA is TGTGCCACCAGTGATTTCCGGGACAGGGGGCTTGCAGATACGCAGTATTTT. Translated, it gives CATSDFRDRGLADTQYF.